The rows below give T cell receptor beta chains drawn from one sample of a study of blood T cell repertoires in COVID-19. Using immunoSEQ multiplex PCR, the repertoire was profiled, and TCRdb retains in-frame clones only, with some absent. The data show about 240,000 clones, with more than 75% seen just once and 3% to 4% held by the top ten. Material: PBMCs or T cells enriched from blood (not recorded which). Every receptor here comes from a woman aged 40 to 49 with acute COVID-19. Both conserved end residues are trimmed from each CDR3.

TRBJ1-2 | TRBV5-1 | ASSLDLTGVVSYT
TRBJ2-7 | TRBV12-5 | ASGLDTYEQY
TRBJ2-2 | TRBV6-5 | ASSYSKGGGSGELF
TRBJ2-7 | TRBV9 | ASSVASGAPYEQY
TRBJ1-5 | TRBV19 | ASSRGGRFNQPQH
TRBJ1-4 | TRBV6-1 | ASSEGPSGNEKLF
TRBJ2-2 | TRBV5-1 | ASSTTGGLDTGELF
TRBJ1-1 | TRBV24-1 | ATSDFQGNTEAF
TRBJ2-2 | TRBV5-8 | ASSLAGTGELF
TRBJ2-3 | TRBV2 | ASRAPRTDTQY
TRBJ1-1 | TRBV19 | ASVLGQTNTEAF
TRBJ2-7 | TRBV5-1 | ASSLAFSGSSTYEQY
TRBJ1-1 | TRBV5-1 | ASSLDIGGQGSEAF
TRBJ1-5 | TRBV10-3 | AISGAGKQPQH
TRBJ1-2 | TRBV9 | ASSPAAGGYGYT
TRBJ2-7 | TRBV3-1/TRBV3-2 | ASSQSQGRTEQY
TRBJ2-1 | TRBV7-3 | ASSLRGGSPNNEQF
TRBJ2-1 | TRBV7-6 | ASSPGRDWSSYNEQF
TRBJ2-7 | TRBV2 | ASSESSGRGYEQY
TRBJ2-1 | TRBV25-1 | ASSESSGSSYNEQF
TRBJ1-2 | TRBV7-9 | ASSQTQGGVVYGYT
TRBJ1-1 | TRBV19 | ASSIEAGLNTEAF
TRBJ2-5 | TRBV4-1 | ASKALGLGETQY
TRBJ2-7 | TRBV12-3/TRBV12-4 | ASSLTLYEQY
TRBJ2-7 | TRBV3-1/TRBV3-2 | ASSPTSTYEQY
TRBJ2-7 | TRBV5-4 | ASSLGGTSGSHEQY
TRBJ2-2 | TRBV2 | ASSFYGGPPTGELF
TRBJ1-4 | TRBV29-1 | SARTGNVNGLF
TRBJ1-5 | TRBV19 | ASSISDRGFGQPQH
TRBJ2-5 | TRBV2 | ASSEGSGTLETQY
TRBJ2-1 | TRBV2 | ASAVRSGSFNEQF
TRBJ2-1 | TRBV11-2 | ASSFRGTSGPYNEQF
TRBJ2-2 | TRBV9 | ASSVAPSGRATGELF
TRBJ2-7 | TRBV11-1 | ASSPSTESSYEQY
TRBJ1-2 | TRBV2 | ASSEDTPNYGYT
TRBJ1-2 | TRBV6-5 | ASIGQGARGYT
TRBJ2-1 | TRBV19 | ASSIGGGDEQF
TRBJ1-5 | TRBV5-7 | ASSEGQGNNQPQH
TRBJ1-2 | TRBV25-1 | ASSISAGTGKNGYT
TRBJ2-1 | TRBV3-1/TRBV3-2 | ASSQDGASGSGEQF
TRBJ1-1 | TRBV10-2 | ASKATGNTEAF
TRBJ1-1 | TRBV27 | ASSLSPMNTEAF
TRBJ2-1 | TRBV7-2 | ASSWSGSDNEQF
TRBJ1-4 | TRBV19 | ASSREGGNEKLF
TRBJ1-5 | TRBV11-2 | ASSLVRVANQPQH
TRBJ2-2 | TRBV19 | ASSSRGSGSGTGELF
TRBJ2-7 | TRBV7-2 | ASSYGQGGPYEQY
TRBJ1-4 | TRBV11-2 | ASSLAGFGEKLF
TRBJ1-1 | TRBV2 | ASSEAGPKNTEAF
TRBJ2-1 | TRBV5-1 | ASSLGLAGNNEQF
TRBJ2-7 | TRBV25-1 | ASSDRGQQTSYEQY
TRBJ2-7 | TRBV19 | ASSIDVRGLPYEQY
TRBJ2-2 | TRBV3-1/TRBV3-2 | ASSHLNTGELF
TRBJ2-5 | TRBV7-8 | ASRPTRGGETQY